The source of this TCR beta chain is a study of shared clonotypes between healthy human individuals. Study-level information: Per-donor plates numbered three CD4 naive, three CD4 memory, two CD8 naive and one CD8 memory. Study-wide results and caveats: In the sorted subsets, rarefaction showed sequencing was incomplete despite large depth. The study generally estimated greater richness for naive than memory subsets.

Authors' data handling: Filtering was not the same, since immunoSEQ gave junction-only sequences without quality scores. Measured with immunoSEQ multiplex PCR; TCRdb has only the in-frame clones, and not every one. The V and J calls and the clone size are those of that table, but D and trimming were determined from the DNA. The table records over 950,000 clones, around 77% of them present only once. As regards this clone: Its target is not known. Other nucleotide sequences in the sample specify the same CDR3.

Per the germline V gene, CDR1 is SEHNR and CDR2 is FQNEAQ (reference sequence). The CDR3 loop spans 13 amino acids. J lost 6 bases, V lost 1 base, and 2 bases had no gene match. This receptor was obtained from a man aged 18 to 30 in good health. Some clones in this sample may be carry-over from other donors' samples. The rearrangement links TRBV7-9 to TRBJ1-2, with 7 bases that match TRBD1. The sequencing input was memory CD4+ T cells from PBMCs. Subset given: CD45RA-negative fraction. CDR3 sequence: CASSLGGQDGYTF. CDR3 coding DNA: TGTGCCAGCAGCTTAGGTGGACAGGATGGCTACACCTTC.